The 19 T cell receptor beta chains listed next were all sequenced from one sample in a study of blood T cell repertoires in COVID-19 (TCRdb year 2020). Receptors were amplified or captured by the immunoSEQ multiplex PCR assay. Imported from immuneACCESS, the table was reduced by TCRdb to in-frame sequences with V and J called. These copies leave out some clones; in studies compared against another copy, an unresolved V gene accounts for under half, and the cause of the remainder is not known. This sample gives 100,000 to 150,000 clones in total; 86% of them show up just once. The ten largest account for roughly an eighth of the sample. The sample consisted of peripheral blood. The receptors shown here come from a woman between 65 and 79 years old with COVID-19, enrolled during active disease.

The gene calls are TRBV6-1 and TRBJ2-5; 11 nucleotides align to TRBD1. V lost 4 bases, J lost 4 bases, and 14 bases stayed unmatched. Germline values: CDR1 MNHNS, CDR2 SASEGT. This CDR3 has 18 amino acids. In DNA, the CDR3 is TGTGCCAGCAGTGGGGGAGGGACAGGGGGTATCTATGGAGAGACCCAGTACTTC. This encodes CASSGGGTGGIYGETQYF.

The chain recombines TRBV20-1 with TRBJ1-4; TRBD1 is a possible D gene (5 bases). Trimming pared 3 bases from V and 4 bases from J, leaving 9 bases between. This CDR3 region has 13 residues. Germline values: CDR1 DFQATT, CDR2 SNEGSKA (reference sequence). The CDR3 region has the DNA TGCAGTGCTAGTCGGGGGTTTAATGAAAAACTGTTTTTT. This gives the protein CSASRGFNEKLFF.

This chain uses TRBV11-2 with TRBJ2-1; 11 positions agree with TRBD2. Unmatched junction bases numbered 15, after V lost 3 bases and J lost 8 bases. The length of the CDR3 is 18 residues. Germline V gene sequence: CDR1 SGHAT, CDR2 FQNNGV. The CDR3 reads CASSLKKTSGGYLYEQFF. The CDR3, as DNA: TGTGCCAGCAGCTTGAAGAAAACTAGCGGGGGTTATTTATATGAGCAGTTCTTC.

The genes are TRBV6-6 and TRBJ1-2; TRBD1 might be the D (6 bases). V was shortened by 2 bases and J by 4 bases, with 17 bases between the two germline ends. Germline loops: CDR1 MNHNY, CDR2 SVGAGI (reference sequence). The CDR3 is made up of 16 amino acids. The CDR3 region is CASSYPGQKESYGYTF. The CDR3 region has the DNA TGTGCCAGCAGTTACCCCGGACAGAAAGAGTCCTATGGCTACACCTTC.

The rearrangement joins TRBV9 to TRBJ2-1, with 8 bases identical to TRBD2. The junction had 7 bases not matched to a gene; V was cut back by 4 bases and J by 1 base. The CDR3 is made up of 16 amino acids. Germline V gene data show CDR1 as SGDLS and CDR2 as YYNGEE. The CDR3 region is CASSLLGTRSYNEQFF. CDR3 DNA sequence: TGTGCCAGCAGCCTTCTCGGGACTAGGTCCTACAATGAGCAGTTCTTC.

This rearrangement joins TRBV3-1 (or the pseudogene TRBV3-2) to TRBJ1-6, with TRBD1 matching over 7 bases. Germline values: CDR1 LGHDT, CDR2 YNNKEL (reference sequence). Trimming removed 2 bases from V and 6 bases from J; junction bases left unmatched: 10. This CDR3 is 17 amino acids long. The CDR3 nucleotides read TGTGCCAGCAGCCAACCACAGGGCCCAGGGGGTAATTCACCCCTCCACTTT. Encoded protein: CASSQPQGPGGNSPLHF.

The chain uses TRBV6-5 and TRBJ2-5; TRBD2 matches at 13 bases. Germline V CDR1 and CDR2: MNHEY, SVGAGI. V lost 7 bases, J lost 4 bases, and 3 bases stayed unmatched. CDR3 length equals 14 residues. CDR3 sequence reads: CASKTSGGTETQYF. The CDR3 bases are TGTGCCAGCAAGACTAGCGGGGGGACAGAGACCCAGTACTTC.

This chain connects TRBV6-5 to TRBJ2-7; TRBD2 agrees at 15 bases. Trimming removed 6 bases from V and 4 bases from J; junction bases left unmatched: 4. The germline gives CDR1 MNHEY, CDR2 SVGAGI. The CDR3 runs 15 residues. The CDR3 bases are TGTGCCAGCAGGGGACTAGCGGGGGGCCAGTACGAGCAGTACTTC. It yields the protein CASRGLAGGQYEQYF.

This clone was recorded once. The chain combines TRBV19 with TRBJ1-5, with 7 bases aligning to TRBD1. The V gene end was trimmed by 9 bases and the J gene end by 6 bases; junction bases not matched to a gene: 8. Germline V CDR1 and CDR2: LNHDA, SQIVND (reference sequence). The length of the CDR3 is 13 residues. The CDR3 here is CASNDRVGQPQHF. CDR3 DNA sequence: TGTGCCAGCAACGACAGGGTTGGTCAGCCCCAGCATTTT.

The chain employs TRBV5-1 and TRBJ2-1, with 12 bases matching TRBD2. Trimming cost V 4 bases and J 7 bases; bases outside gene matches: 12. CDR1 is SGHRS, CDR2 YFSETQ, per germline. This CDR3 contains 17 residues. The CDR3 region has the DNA TGCGCCAGCAGCACCGATCCTAGCGGGGGGGCCTCGAATGAGCAGTTCTTC. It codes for CASSTDPSGGASNEQFF.

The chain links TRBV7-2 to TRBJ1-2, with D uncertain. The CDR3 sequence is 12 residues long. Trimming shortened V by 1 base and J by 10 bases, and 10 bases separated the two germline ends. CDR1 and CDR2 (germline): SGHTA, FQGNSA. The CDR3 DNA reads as TGTGCCAGCAGCTTAGGCAGGATCGCCTACACCTTC. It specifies CASSLGRIAYTF.

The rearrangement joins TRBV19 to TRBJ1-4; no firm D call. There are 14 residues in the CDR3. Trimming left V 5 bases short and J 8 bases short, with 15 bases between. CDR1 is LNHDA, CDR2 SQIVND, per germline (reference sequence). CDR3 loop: CASSSWSTGEKLFF. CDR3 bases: TGTGCCAGTAGTTCCTGGAGCACCGGGGAAAAACTGTTTTTT.

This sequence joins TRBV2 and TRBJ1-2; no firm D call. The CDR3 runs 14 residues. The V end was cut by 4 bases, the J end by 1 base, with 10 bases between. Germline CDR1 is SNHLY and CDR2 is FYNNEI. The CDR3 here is CASSVNTFNYGYTF. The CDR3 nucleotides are TGTGCCAGCAGTGTGAACACCTTTAACTATGGCTACACCTTC.

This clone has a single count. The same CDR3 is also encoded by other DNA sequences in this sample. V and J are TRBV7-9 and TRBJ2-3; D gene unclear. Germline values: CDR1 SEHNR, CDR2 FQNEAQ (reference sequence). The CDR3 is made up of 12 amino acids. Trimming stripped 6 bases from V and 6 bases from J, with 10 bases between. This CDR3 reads CASSLLGDTQYF. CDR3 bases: TGTGCCAGCAGTCTGCTCGGGGATACGCAGTATTTT.

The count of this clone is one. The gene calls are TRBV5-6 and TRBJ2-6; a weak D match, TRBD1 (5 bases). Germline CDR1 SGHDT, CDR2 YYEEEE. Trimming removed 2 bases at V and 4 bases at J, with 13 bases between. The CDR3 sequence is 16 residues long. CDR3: CASSLGKGSGANVLTF. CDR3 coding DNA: TGTGCCAGCAGCTTAGGTAAGGGGTCCGGGGCCAACGTCCTGACTTTC.

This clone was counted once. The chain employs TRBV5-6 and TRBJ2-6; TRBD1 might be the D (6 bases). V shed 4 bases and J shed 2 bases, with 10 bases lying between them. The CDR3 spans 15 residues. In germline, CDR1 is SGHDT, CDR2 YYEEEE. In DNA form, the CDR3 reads TGTGCCAGCAGCCCGACAGGTACTGGGGCCAACGTCCTGACTTTC. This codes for CASSPTGTGANVLTF.

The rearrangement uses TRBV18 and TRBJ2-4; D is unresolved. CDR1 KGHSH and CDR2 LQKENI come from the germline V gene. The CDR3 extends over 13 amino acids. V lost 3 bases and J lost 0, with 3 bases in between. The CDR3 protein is CASSPIAKNIQYF. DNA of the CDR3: TGTGCCAGCTCACCTATAGCCAAAAACATTCAGTACTTC.

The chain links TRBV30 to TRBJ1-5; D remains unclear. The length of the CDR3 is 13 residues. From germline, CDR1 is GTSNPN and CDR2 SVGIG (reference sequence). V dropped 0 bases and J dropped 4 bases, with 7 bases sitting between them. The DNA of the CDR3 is TGTGCCTGGAGTGTAAATCTTAATCAGCCCCAGCATTTT. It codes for CAWSVNLNQPQHF.

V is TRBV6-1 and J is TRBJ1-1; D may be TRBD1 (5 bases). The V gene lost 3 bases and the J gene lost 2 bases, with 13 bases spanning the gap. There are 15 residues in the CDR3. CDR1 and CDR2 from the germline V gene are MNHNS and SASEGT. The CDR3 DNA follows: TGTGCCAGCAGTGACGACAGAAAGAAAAACACTGAAGCTTTCTTT. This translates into CASSDDRKKNTEAFF.